This TCR beta chain was profiled in a study of blood T cell repertoires in COVID-19. In the study overall: Material from acute and convalescent COVID-19 was sourced from the United States, Italy and Spain. PBMCs, B-cell-depleted T cells, or T cells were the source of the cDNA or gDNA that made up the material.

In the original processing: Using reference gene primer amplification, nucleated cell counts were estimated. Sequencing was performed with immunoSEQ multiplex PCR; in TCRdb, only in-frame clones are kept and a portion is missing. Clone size and the V and J calls come from that table; the DNA yielded D and trimming. The sample shows about 200,000 clones, around 80% of them seen only once. Germline assignment: CDR1 LGHNA and CDR2 YSLEER. The CDR3 runs 15 residues. J lost 8 bases, V lost 0 bases, and 8 bases had no gene match. The TCR comes from a human donor in a cohort sampled during active COVID-19. Sequencing used peripheral blood. The V call is TRBV4-3, the J call TRBJ1-2, with 8 positions matching TRBD1. The CDR3 sequence: CASSQESGGGGGYTF. The CDR3 coding sequence is TGCGCCAGCAGCCAAGAATCAGGGGGCGGAGGAGGCTACACCTTC.